The 13 T cell receptor beta chains presented below share a single source sample, sequenced in a study of blood T cell repertoires in COVID-19. Assay: immunoSEQ multiplex PCR; the TCRdb copy retains only in-frame clones and omits some. The sample lists 200,000 to 250,000 clones, 82% occurring once. Sequencing used PBMCs or T cells enriched from blood (not recorded which). Receptor source: a woman aged 55 to 70 who had recovered from COVID-19.

The chain employs TRBV7-3 and TRBJ1-1, with 9 positions matching TRBD1. The CDR3 is 17 residues long. The germline V gene has CDR1 SGHTA and CDR2 FQGTGA. V shed 5 bases and J 0 bases; nucleotides not matched to a gene: 10. CDR3 loop: CASSLGTGLSMNTEAFF. CDR3 in DNA: TGTGCCAGCAGCCTAGGGACAGGGCTATCAATGAACACTGAAGCTTTCTTT.

This chain joins TRBV7-6 and TRBJ1-3; the D is unclear. CDR3 size: 15 residues. Germline-derived CDR1 and CDR2 are SGHVS and FNYEAQ. Trimming removed 0 bases at V and 0 bases at J, with 6 bases between. The chain's CDR3 is CASSLAESSGNTIYF. CDR3 nucleotide sequence: TGTGCCAGCAGCTTAGCGGAGTCCTCTGGAAACACCATATATTTT.

V usage is TRBV7-8 and J usage is TRBJ1-6; TRBD1 matches 7 bases. V shed 1 base, J shed 2 bases, and the junction held 8 bases outside the gene matches. The CDR3 sequence is 18 residues long. Germline V CDR1 and CDR2: SGHVS, FQNEAQ. CDR3 protein: CASSLETTGNPYNSPLHF. The CDR3 DNA reads as TGTGCCAGCAGCTTAGAGACGACAGGGAACCCCTATAATTCACCCCTCCACTTT.

V usage is TRBV2 and J usage is TRBJ1-4; 8 bases fit TRBD1. V was pared by 10 bases and J by 10 bases, with 11 bases of the junction left unmatched. The CDR3 contains 13 residues. Germline V gene data show CDR1 as SNHLY and CDR2 as FYNNEI. Here the CDR3 reads CAIVTGAYGKLFF. The CDR3 DNA sequence: TGTGCCATCGTGACAGGGGCCTATGGAAAACTGTTTTTT.

This clone has more than one count but fewer than ten. The chain combines TRBV19 with TRBJ1-2; D possibly corresponds to TRBD1 (5 bases). In germline, CDR1 is LNHDA, CDR2 SQIVND (reference sequence). The V gene lost 11 bases and the J gene lost 3 bases, with 13 bases spanning the gap. The CDR3 contains 12 residues. This chain's CDR3 is CACVGGDYGYTF. The CDR3 nucleotides are TGTGCCTGCGTGGGGGGAGACTATGGCTACACCTTC.

The chain uses TRBV7-8 and TRBJ1-6; the D gene is possibly TRBD1 (5 bases). V shed 8 bases and J shed 5 bases, with 10 bases lying between them. The CDR3 covers 13 residues. CDR1 and CDR2 (germline): SGHVS, FQNEAQ. The DNA of the CDR3 is TGTGCCAGCGGGGGACTCGATAATTCACCCCTCCACTTT. Its protein product is CASGGLDNSPLHF.

The chain couples TRBV12-5 to TRBJ1-5, with D perhaps TRBD1 (5 bases). The germline V gene has CDR1 LGHNT and CDR2 FRNRAP. The V end was cut by 2 bases, the J end by 1 base, with 12 bases between. The CDR3 sequence is 16 residues long. In DNA form, the CDR3 reads TGTGCTAGTGGTTTGCCGCAGGGTGGCAGCAATCAGCCCCAGCATTTT. As protein: CASGLPQGGSNQPQHF. Full variable domain (missing parts from reference TRBV12-5 and TRBJ1-5): DARVTQTPRHKVTEMGQEVTMRCQPILGHNTVFWYRQTMMQGLELLAYFRNRAPLDDSGMPKDRFSAEMPDATLATLKIQPSEPRDSAVYFCASGLPQGGSNQPQHFGDGTRLSIL.

This clone was detected once. V and J are TRBV5-1 and TRBJ2-7; TRBD1 matches 7 bases. CDR3 length: 14 residues. Unmatched junction bases numbered 8, after V lost 4 bases and J lost 4 bases. CDR1 and CDR2 from the germline V gene are SGHRS and YFSETQ. The DNA for the CDR3 is TGCGCCAGCAGCCAAAGACAGGGTCAGTACGAGCAGTACTTC. Protein: CASSQRQGQYEQYF.

In nucleotides, the CDR3 is TGTGCCAGCAGCTCCTCCGAGGGGACACCTGAGCAGTTCTTC. It specifies CASSSSEGTPEQFF. The chain couples TRBV7-7 to TRBJ2-1; possible D gene TRBD1, 6 bases. Germline CDR1 and CDR2: SSHAT and FNYEAQ (reference sequence). The ends were cut back, 4 bases at V and 9 bases at J, with 16 bases in the middle. This CDR3 is built from 14 residues.

The chain combines TRBV7-2 with TRBJ2-7; 9 bases line up with TRBD2. Unmatched junction bases numbered 6, after V lost 0 bases and J lost 3 bases. CDR3 length: 16 amino acids. From germline, CDR1 is SGHTA and CDR2 FQGNSA. CDR3 in amino acids: CASSLAIAGARYEQYF. The CDR3 DNA reads TGTGCCAGCAGCTTAGCGATAGCGGGGGCTCGCTACGAGCAGTACTTC.

The chain is built from TRBV9 and TRBJ1-2; D ambiguous. The CDR3 has 14 amino acids. CDR1 and CDR2 from the germline V gene are SGDLS and YYNGEE. Trimming shortened V by 5 bases and J by 8 bases, and 19 bases separated the two germline ends. The CDR3 region is CASRAVGNMAGYTF. The DNA for the CDR3 is TGTGCCAGCAGGGCGGTTGGCAATATGGCGGGCTACACCTTC.

The chain uses TRBV11-3 and TRBJ2-1; 10 bases are shared with TRBD2. V lost 8 bases, J lost 3 bases, and 10 bases stayed unmatched. This CDR3 is built from 16 residues. Per the germline V gene, CDR1 is SGHNT and CDR2 is YENEEA. The CDR3 region is CASGLPGLANYNEQFF. As DNA, the CDR3 is TGTGCCAGCGGTTTACCGGGACTAGCGAACTACAATGAGCAGTTCTTC.

V is TRBV6-5 and J is TRBJ1-2, with a tentative D call TRBD1 (5 bases). CDR3 length equals 14 residues. Per germline, CDR1 MNHEY and CDR2 SVGAGI. Between the trimmed V and J ends, which lost 0 bases and 7 bases, there was a span of 12 bases. The CDR3 nucleotides are TGTGCCAGCAGTTACTCGATAGCGGGGGTTGGCTACACCTTC. Its translation: CASSYSIAGVGYTF.